A selection of T cell receptor beta chains follows, all from one sample in a study of blood T cell repertoires in COVID-19. Using immunoSEQ multiplex PCR, the repertoire was profiled, and TCRdb retains in-frame clones only, with some absent. The sample includes 120,000 or so clones, 85% of them seen just once. The specimen was peripheral blood. These receptors all stem from a man aged 55 to 70 with acute or convalescent COVID-19. Each CDR3 is given with its conserved first and last residue. The order of the fields is CDR3 protein, CDR3 DNA, V gene, CDR3 length, D gene, clone size, J gene. A D gene is named only where the DNA matches it firmly. Clone size is stated in some rows and not others, as once, few, many or a class when expanded.

CDR3 protein: CASRPPGQRYEKLFF; CDR3 DNA: TGTGCCAGCAGACCCCCGGGACAGAGATATGAAAAACTGTTTTTT; V gene: TRBV25-1; CDR3 length: 15; D gene: TRBD1; clone size: NA; J gene: TRBJ1-4
CDR3 protein: CASSVAGTPYGYTF; CDR3 DNA: TGTGCCAGCAGCGTAGCAGGGACACCCTATGGCTACACCTTC; V gene: TRBV9; CDR3 length: 14; D gene: NA; clone size: NA; J gene: TRBJ1-2
CDR3 protein: CAGVGDRAYEQYF; CDR3 DNA: TGTGCAGGGGTTGGGGACAGGGCTTACGAGCAGTACTTC; V gene: TRBV12-2; CDR3 length: 13; D gene: NA; clone size: NA; J gene: TRBJ2-7
CDR3 protein: CASRISLDSTEAFF; CDR3 DNA: TGTGCCAGCAGGATCTCTTTAGACAGCACTGAAGCTTTCTTT; V gene: TRBV6-5; CDR3 length: 14; D gene: NA; clone size: NA; J gene: TRBJ1-1
CDR3 protein: CASSLAGRDRGFSYEQYF; CDR3 DNA: TGTGCCAGCAGCTTAGCAGGTCGGGACAGGGGTTTCTCCTACGAGCAGTACTTC; V gene: TRBV7-2; CDR3 length: 18; D gene: TRBD1; clone size: NA; J gene: TRBJ2-7
CDR3 protein: CASSEGGGIIQYF; CDR3 DNA: TGCGCCAGCAGTGAAGGGGGGGGAATAATTCAGTACTTC; V gene: TRBV10-2; CDR3 length: 13; D gene: NA; clone size: NA; J gene: TRBJ2-4
CDR3 protein: CASSFTGSGTGELFF; CDR3 DNA: TGTGCCAGCAGCTTTACAGGGTCGGGCACCGGGGAGCTGTTTTTT; V gene: TRBV7-3; CDR3 length: 15; D gene: NA; clone size: NA; J gene: TRBJ2-2
CDR3 protein: CASSAQTGGVETQYF; CDR3 DNA: TGTGCCAGTAGTGCCCAGACAGGGGGCGTAGAGACCCAGTACTTC; V gene: TRBV19; CDR3 length: 15; D gene: TRBD1; clone size: NA; J gene: TRBJ2-5
CDR3 protein: CATSDPVNQETQYF; CDR3 DNA: TGTGCCACCAGTGACCCCGTTAACCAAGAGACCCAGTACTTC; V gene: TRBV24-1; CDR3 length: 14; D gene: NA; clone size: NA; J gene: TRBJ2-5
CDR3 protein: CAGRPQATGELFF; CDR3 DNA: TGCGCCGGTCGACCTCAGGCCACCGGGGAGCTGTTTTTT; V gene: TRBV5-1; CDR3 length: 13; D gene: NA; clone size: once; J gene: TRBJ2-2
CDR3 protein: CASSQRQGRGYTF; CDR3 DNA: TGTGCCAGCAGTCAAAGACAGGGACGCGGCTACACCTTC; V gene: TRBV14; CDR3 length: 13; D gene: TRBD1; clone size: NA; J gene: TRBJ1-2
CDR3 protein: CAGASGRNGELFF; CDR3 DNA: TGTGCCGGAGCTAGCGGGAGAAACGGGGAGCTGTTTTTT; V gene: TRBV12-3/TRBV12-4; CDR3 length: 13; D gene: TRBD2; clone size: NA; J gene: TRBJ2-2
CDR3 protein: CASRRGGGNQPQHF; CDR3 DNA: TGTGCCAGCAGACGGGGAGGGGGCAATCAGCCCCAGCATTTT; V gene: TRBV14; CDR3 length: 14; D gene: NA; clone size: NA; J gene: TRBJ1-5
CDR3 protein: CASSIVGTGGTDTQYF; CDR3 DNA: TGTGCCAGTAGTATTGTGGGGACAGGGGGCACAGATACGCAGTATTTT; V gene: TRBV19; CDR3 length: 16; D gene: TRBD1; clone size: NA; J gene: TRBJ2-3
CDR3 protein: CASSSGGWEQYF; CDR3 DNA: TGTGCCAGCAGCTCAGGGGGTTGGGAGCAGTACTTC; V gene: TRBV5-6; CDR3 length: 12; D gene: TRBD1; clone size: few; J gene: TRBJ2-7
CDR3 protein: CASSLLGHRAYEQYF; CDR3 DNA: TGTGCCAGCAGTTTATTAGGACACAGGGCCTACGAGCAGTACTTC; V gene: TRBV27; CDR3 length: 15; D gene: NA; clone size: NA; J gene: TRBJ2-7
CDR3 protein: CASSFSQGVGEAFF; CDR3 DNA: TGTGCCAGCAGCTTCTCACAGGGGGTGGGTGAAGCTTTCTTT; V gene: TRBV7-2; CDR3 length: 14; D gene: TRBD1; clone size: NA; J gene: TRBJ1-1